The clone carrying this T cell receptor beta chain was detected a few times. No antigen is known for it. The source of the sample is a study of beta chain features in type 1 diabetes. Study summary: Age, gender and cell yields were alike across patients and healthy donors.

The study, taken as a whole, reports: The study found fewer insertions and more deletions at VDJ junctions in type 1 diabetes patients.

The study reverse transcribed the entire isolated RNA, so it sequenced expressed TCRB transcripts. Mean read depth for naive, central memory and regulatory T cell samples was approximately 3.57 million reads. Clones were sequenced by immunoSEQ multiplex PCR, and TCRdb holds only the in-frame ones, with some missing. The repertoire holds a few hundred thousand clones, with more than 9.5% as singletons. Germline loops: CDR1 MDHEN, CDR2 SYDVKM. After removal of 2 bases from V and 0 bases from J, the junction contained 5 bases not matched to a gene. The CDR3 has 16 residues. The TCR comes from a woman aged 25 to 39 in good health. The chain joins TRBV28 to TRBJ2-3; 7 positions agree with TRBD2. Material: naive CD4+ T cells from blood. The CDR3 DNA follows: TGTGCCAGCAGTTTAGCCGGTAGCGGGAGCACAGATACGCAGTATTTT. It yields the protein CASSLAGSGSTDTQYF.